The 14 T cell receptor beta chains below come from one sample, sequenced in a study of regulatory and conventional T cells in RAG deficiency. The data were produced by immunoSEQ multiplex PCR, yet TCRdb's version contains in-frame clones alone and is incomplete. Among more than 35,000 clones listed, 80% to 90% were seen once. Genomic DNA came from blood conventional CD4+ T cells gated CD25-low CD127-high. These same data were also listed under a study on regulatory T cells. That source reports: Primers: 52 TRBV forward and 13 TRBJ reverse.

The material sequenced was CD4+ effector T cells sorted from blood. The receptors derive from a human donor in good health.

V usage is TRBV2 and J usage is TRBJ1-1, with D possibly being TRBD1 (6 bases). The CDR3 sequence is 15 residues long. V lost 6 bases to trimming and J lost 0 bases, with 14 bases between them. Germline CDR1 SNHLY, CDR2 FYNNEI. CDR3 coding DNA: TGTGCCAGCAGGGAGGACAGAGCAGTGAACACTGAAGCTTTCTTT. Translating gives CASREDRAVNTEAFF.

The CDR3 loop is CASSYLGTSGYTF. DNA of the CDR3: TGTGCCAGCAGTTACTTAGGGACTAGTGGCTACACCTTC. This rearrangement joins TRBV2 to TRBJ1-2; a weak D match, TRBD1 (5 bases). Trimming pared 5 bases from V and 7 bases from J, leaving 14 bases between. This CDR3 spans 13 amino acids. Germline CDR1 is SNHLY and CDR2 is FYNNEI.

The chain uses TRBV7-3 and TRBJ1-1, with 11 bases lining up with TRBD1. Germline V CDR1 and CDR2: SGHTA, FQGTGA. CDR3 length: 15 residues. V dropped 5 bases and J dropped 1; count of bases not matched to a gene: 3. CDR3 residues: CASSPGTGGNTEAFF. For the CDR3, the DNA is TGTGCCAGCAGCCCTGGGACAGGGGGGAACACTGAAGCTTTCTTT.

This chain joins TRBV19 and TRBJ1-1; TRBD1 aligns across 11 bases. Unmatched junction bases numbered 9, after V lost 6 bases and J lost 0 bases. The V gene's germline CDR1 is LNHDA and CDR2 SQIVND (reference sequence). The CDR3 sequence is 17 residues long. CDR3 coding DNA: TGTGCCAGTAGCAGCCGGGACAGGGGGATCATGAACACTGAAGCTTTCTTT. This encodes CASSSRDRGIMNTEAFF.

V gene TRBV7-9 combines with J gene TRBJ1-2, with a weak D call TRBD1 (6 bases). V was trimmed by 6 bases and J by 3 bases, leaving 11 bases between them. CDR1 and CDR2 (germline): SEHNR, FQNEAQ (reference sequence). The CDR3 sequence is 13 residues long. This CDR3 reads CASSEQGDYGYTF. CDR3 in DNA: TGTGCCAGCAGTGAACAGGGAGACTATGGCTACACCTTC.

A note on this clone: Its ends do not fully match the called genes, so a read error is possible. Other DNA sequences in this specimen translate into the identical CDR3. The V and J genes are TRBV7-9 and TRBJ2-1; D ambiguous. Germline V gene sequence: CDR1 SEHNR, CDR2 FQNEAQ (reference sequence). The CDR3 is 14 residues long. CDR3 sequence reads: CASSLARSYNEQFF. The CDR3 coding sequence is TGTGCCAGCAGCCTTGCCAGGTCCTATAATGAGCAGTTCTTC. Based on the CDR3 plus reference TRBV7-9 and TRBJ2-1, the full variable domain is DTGVSQNPRHKITKRGQNVTFRCDPISEHNRLYWYRQTLGQGPEFLTYFQNEAQLEKSRLLSDRFSAERPKGSFSTLEIQRTEQGDSAMYLCASSLARSYNEQFFGPGTRLTVL.

The genes are TRBV15 and TRBJ1-4, with D unresolved. The germline CDR1 and CDR2 sequences are LNHNV and YYDKDF (reference sequence). Trimming cost V 1 base and J 5 bases, with 14 bases left between them. The CDR3 is 16 amino acids. CDR3 DNA sequence: TGTGCCACCAGCAGAGGGATCATGGCAGAAAATGAAAAACTGTTTTTT. As protein: CATSRGIMAENEKLFF.

V and J are TRBV9 and TRBJ2-6; D might be TRBD2 (6 bases). The germline CDR1 and CDR2 sequences are SGDLS and YYNGEE. The V end was cut by 3 bases, the J end by 0 bases, with 13 bases between. This CDR3 is 17 amino acids long. CDR3: CASSARERGSGANVLTF. DNA of the CDR3: TGTGCCAGCAGCGCCCGGGAGAGGGGCTCTGGGGCCAACGTCCTGACTTTC. The entire variable domain, with the rest obtained from reference TRBV9 and TRBJ2-6, is as follows: DSGVTQTPKHLITATGQRVTLRCSPRSGDLSVYWYQQSLDQGLQFLIQYYNGEERAKGNILERFSAQQFPDLHSELNLSSLELGDSALYFCASSARERGSGANVLTFGAGSRLTVL.

V gene TRBV7-2 combines with J gene TRBJ2-2; 7 nucleotides line up with TRBD1. V lost 3 bases and J lost 3; bases outside the gene matches: 4. The CDR3 has 15 amino acids. Germline CDR1 reads SGHTA; CDR2 reads FQGNSA. The CDR3 sequence: CASSLRGPDTGELFF. Written as DNA, the CDR3 is TGTGCCAGCAGCTTGAGGGGGCCGGACACCGGGGAGCTGTTTTTT. Supplemented by reference TRBV7-2 and TRBJ2-2, the full variable domain reads GAGVSQSPSNKVTEKGKDVELRCDPISGHTALYWYRQSLGQGLEFLIYFQGNSAPDKSGLPSDRFSAERTGGSVSTLTIQRTQQEDSAVYLCASSLRGPDTGELFFGEGSRLTVL.

This chain links TRBV2 with TRBJ2-7; perhaps TRBD1 as D (6 bases). There are 15 residues in the CDR3. CDR1 and CDR2 (germline): SNHLY, FYNNEI. V was clipped by 8 bases and J by 2 bases, with 19 bases between them. CDR3 in amino acids: CASPEGRTEPYEQYF. The CDR3 bases are TGTGCCAGCCCCGAGGGCCGGACAGAACCCTACGAGCAGTACTTC.

V is TRBV11-2 and J is TRBJ1-5; no firm D call. The CDR3 spans 16 residues. Germline V CDR1 and CDR2: SGHAT, FQNNGV. Deletions cut 2 bases from V and 5 bases from J, with 16 bases between. The DNA for the CDR3 is TGTGCCAGCAGCTTAAGTTCTTTCATGGGTGATCAGCCCCAGCATTTT. Its protein product is CASSLSSFMGDQPQHF.

The V call is TRBV5-5, the J call TRBJ2-1; TRBD1 matches at 7 bases. The V and J ends lost 0 bases and 4 bases, in that order; junction bases with no gene match: 7. The CDR3 covers 16 residues. Germline CDR1 is SGHKS and CDR2 is YYEKEE (reference sequence). The CDR3 is CASSLAPTGLYNEQFF. CDR3 bases: TGTGCCAGCAGCTTGGCTCCGACAGGGCTTTACAATGAGCAGTTCTTC.

This chain joins TRBV30 and TRBJ2-2, with 12 bases that match TRBD2. Trimming at V came to 7 bases and at J to 5 bases, leaving 8 bases not matched to a gene. Germline assignment: CDR1 GTSNPN and CDR2 SVGIG (reference sequence). This CDR3 contains 15 residues. CDR3 residues: CASSWTSGMTGELFF. CDR3 nucleotide sequence: TGTGCCTCTTCTTGGACTAGCGGGATGACCGGGGAGCTGTTTTTT.

The chain's CDR3 is CASSMQSNYGYTF. In nucleotides, the CDR3 is TGTGCCAGTAGTATGCAGTCGAACTATGGCTACACCTTC. The chain carries TRBV19 and TRBJ1-2; D not resolved. Germline V CDR1 and CDR2: LNHDA, SQIVND (reference sequence). The CDR3 length is 13 residues. V dropped 3 bases and J dropped 2 bases, with 7 bases sitting between them.